This T cell receptor (beta chain) was sequenced in a study of a mutant IDH1 vaccine in newly diagnosed glioma (dated by TCRdb to about 2021). Regarding the research as a whole: Of the approximately 34 patients who were treated, approximately 62% were male and approximately 38% were female, and the mean age was about 40 years. Before enrollment, most patients had been given radiochemotherapy with temozolomide as standard therapy, while the rest had received either radiotherapy alone or temozolomide alone. Peripheral blood was drawn at six visits: V03 (baseline), V05, V07, V10, V12 and V13. Longitudinal TCRB deep sequencing was done for 25 treated patients, wherever samples were available for exploratory analyses. Results and caveats for the whole study, not just this receptor: It was noted by the authors that analyses of patient blood samples could not be reproduced owing to sample limitations. Changes in the top peripheral T cell clonotypes picked up by TCRB sequencing did not appear to be linked to pseudoprogression. Availability determined which PBMC samples were chosen for TCRB deep sequencing. Immune responses induced by the vaccine were seen in over 90% of patients across multiple MHC alleles.

A word on this clone: Its recognized antigen is unknown. There are no base qualities to consult, and no much larger clone falls within one base.

The library was prepared using the immunoSEQ multiplex PCR assay. Rearranged TCR beta chain sequences were amplified with the hsTCRB Kit following the manufacturer's protocol. An Illumina MiSeq was used to sequence the TCRB libraries. From the authors' description of their analysis: The kit vendor's proprietary platform handled demultiplexing, trimming and gene mapping. The table was pulled from immuneACCESS by TCRdb, which kept in-frame rearrangements only. Such tables lose some clones; where checked, under half of the loss comes from unresolved V genes, and the rest has no known cause. The V and J calls and the clone size are those of that table, but D and trimming were determined from the DNA. The sample includes roughly 86,000 clones, with around 80% observed a single time. The top ten constitute around 7% of the sample. Taken with the paper, the label for time point translates to: baseline, week 1 (first vaccination visit). The sample's treatment or condition, from its label and the paper: pre-vaccination baseline after standard-of-care therapy. The donors had newly diagnosed IDH1-mutant astrocytomas of WHO grade 3 or 4 that showed loss of nuclear ATRX. The samples were drawn from NOA16, a multicentre, single-arm, open-label phase I trial in Germany that tested a mutant IDH1 peptide vaccine in humans for the first time. Visit V03 blood draws served as the baseline sample for immunogenicity testing. The DNeasy Blood and Tissue Kit was used to extract genomic DNA from EDTA blood for TCRB sequencing.

The receptor was derived from a man aged 35 to 55 with glioma. Sample: PBMCs, taken from a glioma patient treated with radiotherapy, temozolomide or both.

The DNA is as follows: TGTGCCAGCAGCTTGGATCACTACAATGAGCAGTTCTTC. It encodes CASSLDHYNEQFF. The chain employs TRBV5-6 and TRBJ2-1; no D segment can be confidently identified. From the germline V gene, CDR1 is SGHDT and CDR2 is YYEEEE. The CDR3, from cysteine to phenylalanine, totals 13 residues. The DNA shown is the 39-base CDR3, in frame from base 1. Trimming takes 0 bases from V and 3 bases from J, and the germline ends sit 4 bases apart.